Listed here are 11 T cell receptor beta chains from one sample, sequenced in a study of blood T cell repertoires in COVID-19 (dated by TCRdb to between 2020 and 2021). The library was built by means of the immunoSEQ multiplex PCR assay. Imported from immuneACCESS, the table was reduced by TCRdb to in-frame sequences with V and J called. These copies leave out some clones; in studies compared against another copy, an unresolved V gene accounts for under half, and the cause of the remainder is not known. For this sample there are about 200,000 clones; over 80% appear just once. The top ten hold roughly 0.91% of the sample. The specimen sequenced was peripheral blood. The source of these receptors is a man aged 55 to 70 with COVID-19, enrolled during active disease.

Notes on this clone: The sample has other DNA sequences that encode this CDR3 too. The chain combines TRBV5-1 with TRBJ1-6; a possible D gene is TRBD1 (5 bases). Germline assignment: CDR1 SGHRS and CDR2 YFSETQ. Trimming shortened V by 0 bases and J by 6 bases, and 7 bases separated the two germline ends. The CDR3 covers 14 residues. The CDR3 nucleotides are TGCGCCAGCAGCTTGGGGCAGGGTAATTCACCCCTCCACTTT. Its translation is CASSLGQGNSPLHF.

This chain joins TRBV27 and TRBJ2-7; D unclear. CDR3 length: 14 residues. V was cut by 3 bases and J by 3 bases, with 12 bases left in between. The germline V gene encodes CDR1 MNHEY and CDR2 SMNVEV (reference sequence). The CDR3 is CASSFYRDGYEQYF. The CDR3 DNA is TGTGCCAGCAGTTTCTACCGTGATGGCTACGAGCAGTACTTC.

This sequence joins TRBV19 and TRBJ1-1; possible D gene TRBD1, 6 bases. V dropped 7 bases and J dropped 0 bases, with 12 bases sitting between them. The CDR3 has 14 amino acids. Germline CDR1 reads LNHDA; CDR2 reads SQIVND (reference sequence). As DNA, the CDR3 is TGTGCCAGTAAACCGGGACACGTGAACACTGAAGCTTTCTTT. The encoded protein is CASKPGHVNTEAFF.

This chain links TRBV2 with TRBJ2-2; 10 bases align to TRBD1. This CDR3 is 16 amino acids long. Germline trimming cut 5 bases from V and 5 bases from J; bases unmatched to any gene: 8. CDR1 and CDR2 (germline): SNHLY, FYNNEI. The CDR3 DNA is TGTGCCAGCAGTCGATCGGGACAGGGGAGAACCGGGGAGCTGTTTTTT. Protein sequence: CASSRSGQGRTGELFF.

The chain has TRBV24-1 and TRBJ2-1; D is perhaps TRBD2 (6 bases). The length of the CDR3 is 19 residues. Germline lookup yields CDR1 KGHDR and CDR2 SFDVKD. With 5 bases removed from V and 0 bases from J, the gap between germline ends came to 22 bases. CDR3 bases: TGTGCCACCAGTGCCCTTGGGAGCGGGTTATTCAGCTCCTACAATGAGCAGTTCTTC. Amino acid sequence: CATSALGSGLFSSYNEQFF.

V is TRBV13 and J is TRBJ2-5, with 8 bases fitting TRBD1. Germline lookup yields CDR1 PRHDT and CDR2 FYEKMQ (reference sequence). CDR3 length equals 14 residues. V shed 6 bases, J shed 7 bases, and the junction held 10 bases outside the gene matches. In DNA form, the CDR3 reads TGTGCCAGCAGAACCACAGGGGGTAATGTGACCCAGTACTTC. Amino acid sequence: CASRTTGGNVTQYF.

V gene TRBV28 combines with J gene TRBJ1-1; D uncertain. The CDR3 consists of 12 residues. Germline CDR1 MDHEN, CDR2 SYDVKM. In nucleotides, the CDR3 is TGTGTAAGTCGAATATCGGACACTGAAGCTTTCTTT. It translates to CVSRISDTEAFF.

This chain joins TRBV2 and TRBJ1-6; the D is unclear. The V end lost 8 bases, the J end lost 10 bases, and 18 bases lay between the germline ends. The CDR3 runs to 14 residues. Germline V gene data show CDR1 as SNHLY and CDR2 as FYNNEI. The CDR3 loop is CASRPGWGGSPLHF. CDR3 DNA sequence: TGTGCCAGCCGGCCCGGTTGGGGAGGATCACCCCTCCACTTT.

This chain joins TRBV6-1 and TRBJ2-5; 7 bases fit TRBD2. CDR3 length: 16 residues. J gave up 3 bases and V 1 base, and 8 bases lay outside the gene matches. Germline-derived CDR1 and CDR2 are MNHNS and SASEGT. The CDR3 nucleotides are TGTGCCAGCAGTGAAGGGTTAGGGAGGGTGGAAGAGACCCAGTACTTC. Amino acid sequence: CASSEGLGRVEETQYF.

This clone was recorded once. The chain carries TRBV2 and TRBJ1-2; no clear D. V was cut by 5 bases and J by 8 bases, with 12 bases left in between. CDR1 is SNHLY, CDR2 FYNNEI, per germline. The CDR3 has 12 amino acids. The CDR3 spells CASSIGIRGYTF. The CDR3 DNA sequence: TGTGCCAGCAGTATCGGGATTCGGGGCTACACCTTC.

This clone appeared once. J is TRBJ1-2 and V is TRBV9, with 8 bases fitting TRBD1. With 2 bases clipped from V and 3 bases from J, the junction kept 12 bases outside the gene matches. This CDR3 spans 17 amino acids. Germline V gives CDR1 SGDLS, CDR2 YYNGEE. The CDR3 loop is CASSVSDRAIFHYGYTF. CDR3 nucleotide sequence: TGTGCCAGCAGCGTCTCGGACAGGGCCATTTTCCACTATGGCTACACCTTC.